Listed below are T cell receptor beta chains from one sample, sequenced in a study of T cell responses to AZD1222 COVID-19 vaccine. TCRdb keeps only in-frame clones here, not all; method: immunoSEQ multiplex PCR. The table lists roughly 170,000 clones, around 90% of them singletons. Specimen: peripheral blood, collected on day 0 of AZD1222 vaccination. These receptors all come from an adult in good health. The conserved cysteine and the conserved F or W are not part of the CDR3 here.

j_call	v_call	cdr3_length	cdr3_aa
TRBJ2-5	TRBV28	13	ASSPRLSGSETQY
TRBJ2-7	TRBV4-3	15	ASSQDPVGQGRYEQY
TRBJ1-1	TRBV27	11	ASSPTGYTEAF
TRBJ1-1	TRBV6-6	11	ASSHTRNTEAF
TRBJ1-4	TRBV3-1/TRBV3-2	14	ASSQEGAGYNEKLF
TRBJ2-7	TRBV7-2	12	ASSLAPGAGEQY
TRBJ1-1	TRBV7-2	14	ASSRGTRQGWTEAF
TRBJ1-2	TRBV9	10	ASYGGAIGYT
TRBJ1-5	TRBV28	13	ASIGSQGRHQPQH
TRBJ1-2	TRBV29-1	11	SVERGADYGYT
TRBJ1-2	TRBV30	10	AWGLGQSGYT
TRBJ1-1	TRBV6-5	12	ASKPTGVNTEAF
TRBJ1-1	TRBV9	12	ASSPRTVNTEAF